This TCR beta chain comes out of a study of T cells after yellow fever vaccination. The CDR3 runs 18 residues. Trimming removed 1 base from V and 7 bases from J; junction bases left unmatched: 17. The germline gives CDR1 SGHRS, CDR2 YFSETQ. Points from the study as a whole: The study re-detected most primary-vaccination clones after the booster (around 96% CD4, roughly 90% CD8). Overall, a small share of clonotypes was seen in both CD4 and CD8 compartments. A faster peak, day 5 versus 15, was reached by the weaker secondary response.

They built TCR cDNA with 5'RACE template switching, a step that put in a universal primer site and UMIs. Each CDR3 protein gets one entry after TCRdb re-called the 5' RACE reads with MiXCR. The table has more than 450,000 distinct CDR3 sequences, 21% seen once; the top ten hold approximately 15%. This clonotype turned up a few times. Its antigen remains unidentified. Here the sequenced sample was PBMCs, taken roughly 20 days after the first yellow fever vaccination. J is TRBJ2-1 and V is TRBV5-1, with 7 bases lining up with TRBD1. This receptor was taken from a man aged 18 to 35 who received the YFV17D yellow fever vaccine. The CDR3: CASSLWATGTVPSNEQFF. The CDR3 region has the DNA TGCGCCAGCAGCTTGTGGGCAACCGGGACAGTACCGTCGAATGAGCAGTTCTTC.